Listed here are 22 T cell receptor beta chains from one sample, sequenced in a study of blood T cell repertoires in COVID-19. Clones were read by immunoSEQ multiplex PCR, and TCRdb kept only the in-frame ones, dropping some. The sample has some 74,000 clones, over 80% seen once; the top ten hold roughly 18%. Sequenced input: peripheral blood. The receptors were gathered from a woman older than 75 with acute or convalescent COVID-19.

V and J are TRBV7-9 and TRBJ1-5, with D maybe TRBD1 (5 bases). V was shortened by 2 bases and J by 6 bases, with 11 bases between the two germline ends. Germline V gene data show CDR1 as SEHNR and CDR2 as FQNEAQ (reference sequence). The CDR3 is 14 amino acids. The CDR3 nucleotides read TGTGCCAGCAGCTTACAGGGAGGCGGTCAGCCCCAGCATTTT. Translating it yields CASSLQGGGQPQHF. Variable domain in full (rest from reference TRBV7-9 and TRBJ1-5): DTGVSQNPRHKITKRGQNVTFRCDPISEHNRLYWYRQTLGQGPEFLTYFQNEAQLEKSRLLSDRFSAERPKGSFSTLEIQRTEQGDSAMYLCASSLQGGGQPQHFGDGTRLSIL.

The chain's CDR3 is CASGKGLGESDTQYF. CDR3 nucleotides: TGCGCCAGCGGTAAGGGACTAGGCGAATCAGATACGCAGTATTTT. The chain uses TRBV10-2 and TRBJ2-3; 8 bases map to TRBD2. The CDR3 extends over 15 amino acids. V gave up 8 bases and J gave up 4 bases; unmatched junction bases: 11. Germline V gene lookup returns CDR1 WSHSY and CDR2 SAAADI.

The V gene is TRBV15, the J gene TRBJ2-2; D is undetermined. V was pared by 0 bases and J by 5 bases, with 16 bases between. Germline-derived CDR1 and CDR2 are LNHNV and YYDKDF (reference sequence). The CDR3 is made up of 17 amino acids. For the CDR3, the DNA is TGTGCCACCAGCAGAGATCCGGCGGCAGTCCGTACCGGGGAGCTGTTTTTT. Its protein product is CATSRDPAAVRTGELFF.

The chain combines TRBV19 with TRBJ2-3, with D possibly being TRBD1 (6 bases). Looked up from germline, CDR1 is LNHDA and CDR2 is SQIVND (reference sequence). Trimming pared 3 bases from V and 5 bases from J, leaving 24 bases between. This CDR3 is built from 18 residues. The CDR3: CASSMFAPGQGLGDTQYF. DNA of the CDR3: TGTGCCAGTAGTATGTTCGCTCCTGGGCAGGGGTTAGGAGATACGCAGTATTTT. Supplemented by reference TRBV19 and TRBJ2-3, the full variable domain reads DGGITQSPKYLFRKEGQNVTLSCEQNLNHDAMYWYRQDPGQGLRLIYYSQIVNDFQKGDIAEGYSVSREKKESFPLTVTSAQKNPTAFYLCASSMFAPGQGLGDTQYFGPGTRLTVL.

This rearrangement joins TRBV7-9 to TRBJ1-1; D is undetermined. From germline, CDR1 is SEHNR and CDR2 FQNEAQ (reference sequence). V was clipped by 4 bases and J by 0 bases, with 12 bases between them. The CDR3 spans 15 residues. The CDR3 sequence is CASSSPINMNTEAFF. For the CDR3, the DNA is TGTGCCAGCAGCTCTCCCATAAACATGAACACTGAAGCTTTCTTT.

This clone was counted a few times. The CDR3 nucleotides are TGTGCCAGCAGTGAATCAGGGCGCAGGCAGCCCCAGCATTTT. Its translation is CASSESGRRQPQHF. V is TRBV2 and J is TRBJ1-5; D may be TRBD1 (5 bases). CDR1 and CDR2 from the germline V gene are SNHLY and FYNNEI. This CDR3 spans 14 amino acids. Trimming left V 2 bases short and J 7 bases short, with 12 bases between.

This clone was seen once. Written as DNA, the CDR3 is TGTGCCAGCAGCTGGGACAGGGGGGGTATTGAGCAGTTCTTC. This gives the protein CASSWDRGGIEQFF. V usage is TRBV5-5 and J usage is TRBJ2-1; 11 positions agree with TRBD1. Germline V CDR1 and CDR2: SGHKS, YYEKEE (reference sequence). CDR3 length: 14 amino acids. V shed 3 bases, J shed 9 bases, and the junction held 5 bases outside the gene matches.

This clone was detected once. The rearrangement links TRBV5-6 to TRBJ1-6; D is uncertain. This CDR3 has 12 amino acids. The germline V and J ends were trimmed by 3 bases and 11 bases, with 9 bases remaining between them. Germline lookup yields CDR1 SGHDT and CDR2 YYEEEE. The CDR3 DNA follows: TGTGCCAGCAGCTGGCGGCTGGCACCCCTCCACTTT. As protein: CASSWRLAPLHF.

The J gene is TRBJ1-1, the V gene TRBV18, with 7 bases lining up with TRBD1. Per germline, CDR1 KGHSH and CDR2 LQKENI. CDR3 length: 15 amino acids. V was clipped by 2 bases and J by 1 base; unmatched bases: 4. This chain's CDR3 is CASSPTRGRNTEAFF. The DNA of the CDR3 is TGTGCCAGCTCACCAACTAGGGGGCGGAACACTGAAGCTTTCTTT.

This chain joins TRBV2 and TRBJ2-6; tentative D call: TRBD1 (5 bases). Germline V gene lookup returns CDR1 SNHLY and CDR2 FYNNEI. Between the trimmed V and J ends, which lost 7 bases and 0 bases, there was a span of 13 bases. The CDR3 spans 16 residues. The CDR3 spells CASISRVNSGANVLTF. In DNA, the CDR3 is TGTGCCAGCATTTCCAGGGTTAACTCTGGGGCCAACGTCCTGACTTTC.

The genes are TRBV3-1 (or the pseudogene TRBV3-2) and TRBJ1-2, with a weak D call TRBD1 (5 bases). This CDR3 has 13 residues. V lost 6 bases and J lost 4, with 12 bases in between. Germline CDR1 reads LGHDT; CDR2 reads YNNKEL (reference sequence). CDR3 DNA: TGTGCCAGCAGTCTGGGGGGGAGCTATGGCTACACCTTC. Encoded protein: CASSLGGSYGYTF.

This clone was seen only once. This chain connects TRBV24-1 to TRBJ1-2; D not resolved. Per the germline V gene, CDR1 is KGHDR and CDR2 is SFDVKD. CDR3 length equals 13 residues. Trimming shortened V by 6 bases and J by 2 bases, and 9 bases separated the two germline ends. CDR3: CATSYSLNYGYTF. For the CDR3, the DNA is TGTGCCACCAGTTACAGTCTGAACTATGGCTACACCTTC.

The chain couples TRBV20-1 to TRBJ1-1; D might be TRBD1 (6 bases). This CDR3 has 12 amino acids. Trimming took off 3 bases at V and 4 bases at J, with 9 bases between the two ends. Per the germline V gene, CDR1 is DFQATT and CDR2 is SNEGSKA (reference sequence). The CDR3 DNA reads TGCAGTGCTAGTGCACAGGGCACTGAAGCTTTCTTT. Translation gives CSASAQGTEAFF.

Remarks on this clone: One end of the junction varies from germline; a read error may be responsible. The CDR3: CASSDGTGKVF. DNA of the CDR3: TGTGCCAGCAGTGACGGGACAGGGAAGGTCTTC. The V call is TRBV6-4, the J call TRBJ2-1, with TRBD1 matching 9 bases. The CDR3 sequence is 11 residues long. Germline CDR1 and CDR2: MRHNA and SNTAGT.

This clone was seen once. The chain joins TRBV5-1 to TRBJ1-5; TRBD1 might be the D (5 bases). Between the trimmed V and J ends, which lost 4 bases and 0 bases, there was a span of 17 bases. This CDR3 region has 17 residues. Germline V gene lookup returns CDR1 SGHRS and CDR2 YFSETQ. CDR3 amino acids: CASSPPGRVHSNQPQHF. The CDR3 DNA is TGCGCCAGCAGCCCGCCCGGCAGGGTACATAGCAATCAGCCCCAGCATTTT.

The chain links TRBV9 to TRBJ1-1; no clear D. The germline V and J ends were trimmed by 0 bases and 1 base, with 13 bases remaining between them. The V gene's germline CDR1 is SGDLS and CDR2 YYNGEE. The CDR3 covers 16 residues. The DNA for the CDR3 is TGTGCCAGCAGCGTAGGTTCCGCCAGAACGAACACTGAAGCTTTCTTT. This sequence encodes CASSVGSARTNTEAFF.

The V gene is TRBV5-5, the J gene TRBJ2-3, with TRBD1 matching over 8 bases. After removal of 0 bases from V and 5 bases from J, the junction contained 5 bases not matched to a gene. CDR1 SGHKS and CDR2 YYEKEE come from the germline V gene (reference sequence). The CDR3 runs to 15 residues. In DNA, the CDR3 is TGTGCCAGCAGCTTGGGGCAGGGGGCTGGAGATACGCAGTATTTT. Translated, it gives CASSLGQGAGDTQYF.

The CDR3 is CASSLEGARNYGYTF. Here the CDR3 DNA reads TGTGCCAGCAGCTTGGAGGGGGCGCGGAACTATGGCTACACCTTC. This chain joins TRBV5-8 and TRBJ1-2; 7 nucleotides match TRBD1. CDR1 is SGHTS and CDR2 is YDEGEE in the germline V gene. V was pared by 0 bases and J by 2 bases, with 4 bases of the junction left unmatched. This CDR3 is built from 15 residues.

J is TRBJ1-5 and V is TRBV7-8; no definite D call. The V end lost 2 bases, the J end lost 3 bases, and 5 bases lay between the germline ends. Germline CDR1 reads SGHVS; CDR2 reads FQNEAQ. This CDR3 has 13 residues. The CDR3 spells CASSLYFNQPQHF. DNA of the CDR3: TGTGCCAGCAGCTTATACTTCAATCAGCCCCAGCATTTT.

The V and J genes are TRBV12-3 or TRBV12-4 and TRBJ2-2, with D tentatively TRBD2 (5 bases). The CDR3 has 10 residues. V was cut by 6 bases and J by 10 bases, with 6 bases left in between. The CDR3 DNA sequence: TGTGCCAGCAGACTAGAGGAGCTGTTTTTT. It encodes CASRLEELFF.

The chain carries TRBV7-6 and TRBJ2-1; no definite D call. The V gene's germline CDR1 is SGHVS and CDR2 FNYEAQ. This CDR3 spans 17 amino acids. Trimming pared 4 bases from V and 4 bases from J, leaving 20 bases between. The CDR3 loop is CASSSATTSALYNEQFF. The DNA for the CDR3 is TGTGCCAGCAGCTCCGCGACGACTTCAGCCCTGTACAATGAGCAGTTCTTC.

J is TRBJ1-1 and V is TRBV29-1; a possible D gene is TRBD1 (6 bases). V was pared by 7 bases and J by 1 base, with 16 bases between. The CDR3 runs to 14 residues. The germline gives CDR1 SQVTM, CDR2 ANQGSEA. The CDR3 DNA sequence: TGCAGCGGATCCCTACAGGGTCCGAACACTGAAGCTTTCTTT. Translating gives CSGSLQGPNTEAFF.